The rows below give T cell receptor beta chains drawn from one sample of a study of post-analysis software for immune sequencing data. TCRdb itself ran the PCR reads through MiXCR, one entry per CDR3 protein. The repertoire holds fewer than 550,000 distinct CDR3 sequences, with 30% to 40% as singletons. The source material was blood. The receptor source for this set is a girl aged 2 to 17 with multiple sclerosis. Both conserved end residues are part of each CDR3. The D gene is left open where the match is weak. Size is stated for part of the rows, as once, few or many counts, or as a class when the clone is expanded.

NA	NA	TRBV10-2	TRBJ2-3	CASSESSEQDTQYF	TGCGCCAGCAGTGAGTCAAGCGAACAAGATACGCAGTATTTT
TRBD1	few	TRBV6-5	TRBJ2-7	CASSSPGQGDNEQYF	TGTGCCAGCAGTTCGCCGGGACAGGGGGACAACGAGCAGTACTTC
TRBD1	NA	TRBV5-1	TRBJ1-1	CASSEMTGMITEAFF	TGCGCCAGCAGTGAGATGACAGGGATGATCACTGAAGCTTTCTTT
NA	NA	TRBV15	TRBJ2-5	CATSRDNRARETQYF	TGTGCCACCAGCAGAGATAACAGGGCACGAGAGACCCAGTACTTC
NA	few	TRBV7-8	TRBJ2-1	CASSLGPAFEQFF	TGTGCCAGCAGCTTGGGTCCAGCTTTTGAGCAGTTCTTC
NA	few	TRBV29-1	TRBJ1-1	CSVAEDWLNTEAFF	TGCAGCGTTGCCGAGGATTGGTTGAACACTGAAGCTTTCTTT
TRBD2	NA	TRBV3-1	TRBJ2-1	CASSTLAGEQFF	TGTGCCAGCAGTACCCTAGCGGGGGAGCAGTTCTTC
NA	few	TRBV12-3/TRBV12-4	TRBJ2-5	CASSPGLVEEPQYF	TGTGCCAGCAGCCCTGGACTGGTCGAAGAGCCCCAGTACTTC
NA	few	TRBV4-1	TRBJ1-4	CASSPNGQGGEKLFF	TGCGCCAGCAGCCCGAACGGGCAGGGAGGTGAAAAACTGTTTTTT
TRBD2	NA	TRBV5-1	TRBJ2-7	CASRFTSGGLNGQYF	TGCGCCAGCAGATTCACTAGCGGGGGTTTAAATGGGCAGTACTTC
TRBD1	few	TRBV20-1	TRBJ2-1	CSARGGQYYNEQFF	TGCAGTGCTAGAGGGGGACAGTATTACAATGAGCAGTTCTTC